A single sample is the source of the 24 T cell receptor beta chains below, sequenced in a study of response to subunit inactivated influenza vaccine. TCRdb analysed the RT-PCR reads with MiXCR anew, one entry per CDR3 protein. The table records about 650,000 distinct CDR3 sequences, approximately 15% of them present only once. Sequenced here: PBMCs from blood, sampled approximately 15 days before vaccination. These receptors were collected from a man between 45 and 60 years old who received an inactivated influenza vaccine.

This clonotype came up many times. The gene calls are TRBV4-3 and TRBJ2-1; weak D call: TRBD2 (5 bases). Germline CDR1 LGHNA, CDR2 YSLEER. Trimming left V 0 bases short and J 5 bases short, with 8 bases between. This CDR3 region has 14 residues. The CDR3 spells CASSQDLRDNEQFF. CDR3 nucleotide sequence: TGCGCCAGCAGCCAAGATCTGAGGGACAATGAGCAGTTCTTC.

V usage is TRBV27 and J usage is TRBJ2-1; unclear D gene. The germline CDR1 and CDR2 sequences are MNHEY and SMNVEV (reference sequence). CDR3 length equals 14 residues. V lost 6 bases and J 2 bases, leaving 11 bases between the germline ends. The CDR3 DNA reads as TGTGCCAGCAGCCGTACTAAAACCTACAATGAGCAGTTCTTC. Protein product: CASSRTKTYNEQFF.

This clonotype was counted a few times. This chain joins TRBV6-5 and TRBJ2-1, with a possible D match to TRBD1 (5 bases). Germline V gives CDR1 MNHEY, CDR2 SVGAGI. CDR3 length equals 14 residues. The V and J ends lost 2 bases and 6 bases respectively, with 11 bases between them. CDR3: CASSYPGHTNEQFF. DNA for the CDR3: TGTGCCAGCAGTTACCCAGGACACACCAATGAGCAGTTCTTC.

The chain carries TRBV20-1 and TRBJ2-7, with D maybe TRBD2 (5 bases). This CDR3 has 13 residues. Trimming left V 0 bases short and J 5 bases short, with 11 bases between. Germline V gives CDR1 DFQATT, CDR2 SNEGSKA (reference sequence). The CDR3 DNA follows: TGCAGTGCTAGAGATATCTCGGGAAACGAGCAGTACTTC. It codes for CSARDISGNEQYF.

This clonotype has a handful of counts. This rearrangement joins TRBV7-2 to TRBJ2-7; the D gene could be TRBD1 or TRBD2 (5 bases each). This CDR3 comprises 15 residues. Germline V CDR1 and CDR2: SGHTA, FQGNSA. V lost 5 bases and J 2 bases, leaving 16 bases between the germline ends. The DNA of the CDR3 is TGTGCCAGCAGCGAATACGGGACGGCGACCTACGAGCAGTACTTC. This gives the protein CASSEYGTATYEQYF. Full variable domain (outside the CDR3, taken from reference TRBV7-2 and TRBJ2-7): GAGVSQSPSNKVTEKGKDVELRCDPISGHTALYWYRQSLGQGLEFLIYFQGNSAPDKSGLPSDRFSAERTGGSVSTLTIQRTQQEDSAVYLCASSEYGTATYEQYFGPGTRLTVT.

A few counts support this clonotype. This rearrangement joins TRBV14 to TRBJ2-6, with 8 bases that match TRBD1. Germline trimming cut 4 bases from V and 0 bases from J; bases unmatched to any gene: 2. The germline CDR1 and CDR2 sequences are SGHDN and FVKESK. The CDR3 has 16 amino acids. The CDR3 region has the DNA TGTGCCAGCAGCCGGACAGGGCGCTCTGGGGCCAACGTCCTGACTTTC. Protein sequence: CASSRTGRSGANVLTF.

The sample holds a few counts of this clonotype. This chain uses TRBV29-1 with TRBJ2-1; tentatively, D is TRBD1 (6 bases). The V gene lost 6 bases and the J gene lost 5 bases, with 17 bases spanning the gap. Germline lookup yields CDR1 SQVTM and CDR2 ANQGSEA. This CDR3 contains 14 residues. The CDR3 region has the DNA TGCAGCGTAGGGACAATAAAGGAAAACAATGAGCAGTTCTTC. Translation: CSVGTIKENNEQFF.

This clonotype was counted at least ten times. The chain couples TRBV4-1 to TRBJ2-5; TRBD2 agrees at 7 bases. The V gene end was trimmed by 4 bases and the J gene end by 5 bases; junction bases not matched to a gene: 7. The CDR3 is 14 amino acids. Germline values: CDR1 MGHRA, CDR2 YSYEKL. The CDR3 region has the DNA TGCGCCAGCAGCCGACTAGAGGGAGGGGAGACCCAGTACTTC. As protein: CASSRLEGGETQYF.

In its sample, this clonotype was seen a few times. CDR3 sequence (DNA): TGTGCCAGCAGTTACTCCTGGACAGACACAGATACGCAGTATTTT. This gives the protein CASSYSWTDTDTQYF. This chain joins TRBV6-5 and TRBJ2-3; TRBD1 is a possible D gene (6 bases). Trimming shortened V by 0 bases and J by 2 bases, and 9 bases separated the two germline ends. Germline values: CDR1 MNHEY, CDR2 SVGAGI. The CDR3 is made up of 15 amino acids.

There are many counts of this clonotype. The rearrangement links TRBV7-9 to TRBJ2-5; D possibly corresponds to TRBD1 (6 bases). Germline V gene lookup returns CDR1 SEHNR and CDR2 FQNEAQ (reference sequence). The CDR3 consists of 14 residues. Trimming took off 2 bases at V and 0 bases at J, with 7 bases between the two ends. CDR3 DNA: TGTGCCAGCAGCTTAAGGACAGACCAAGAGACCCAGTACTTC. Protein product: CASSLRTDQETQYF.

This clonotype was counted a few times. CDR3 protein: CASSSRTLEPNNYGYTF. The DNA for the CDR3 is TGTGCCAGCAGTTCGAGGACACTAGAACCGAATAACTATGGCTACACCTTC. V is TRBV6-2 or TRBV6-3 and J is TRBJ1-2; a weak D match, TRBD1 (5 bases). The ends were cut back, 4 bases at V and 1 base at J, with 19 bases in the middle. This CDR3 spans 17 amino acids. CDR1 is MNHEY and CDR2 is SVGEGT in the germline V gene.

This clonotype was observed many times. The chain joins TRBV14 to TRBJ2-1, with 7 bases fitting TRBD1. The length of the CDR3 is 14 residues. Germline-derived CDR1 and CDR2 are SGHDN and FVKESK. Trimming cost V 4 bases and J 6 bases; bases outside gene matches: 6. CDR3: CASSPQGVVNEQFF. The CDR3 DNA sequence: TGTGCCAGCAGCCCGCAGGGGGTCGTCAATGAGCAGTTCTTC.

This clonotype was seen more than once but under ten times. The V call is TRBV4-3, the J call TRBJ2-1, with TRBD2 identical over 11 bases. Germline V gene data show CDR1 as LGHNA and CDR2 as YSLEER. This CDR3 spans 16 amino acids. J was trimmed by 7 bases and V by 1 base; bases with no gene match: 6. DNA of the CDR3: TGCGCCAGCAGCCAAGGTCCTAGCGGGAGGTATAATGAGCAGTTCTTC. Translating it yields CASSQGPSGRYNEQFF.

This clonotype was recorded a few times. This chain joins TRBV6-5 and TRBJ2-3, with D perhaps TRBD2 (5 bases). Germline V gives CDR1 MNHEY, CDR2 SVGAGI. The CDR3 runs to 12 residues. The V end was cut by 6 bases, the J end by 6 bases, with 10 bases between. This CDR3 reads CASRNSGDTQYF. CDR3 bases: TGTGCCAGCAGAAACTCGGGGGATACGCAGTATTTT.

This clonotype was recorded at least ten times. The chain recombines TRBV10-3 with TRBJ1-5, with 9 bases matching TRBD1. The CDR3 is made up of 14 amino acids. V shed 3 bases, J shed 7 bases, and the junction held 4 bases outside the gene matches. Germline assignment: CDR1 ENHRY and CDR2 SYGVKD. The CDR3 loop is CAISEQGARQPQHF. The CDR3 region has the DNA TGTGCCATCAGTGAACAGGGGGCGAGGCAGCCCCAGCATTTT.

Ten or more counts support this clonotype. V usage is TRBV5-1 and J usage is TRBJ2-1, with 9 bases matching TRBD1. CDR1 is SGHRS and CDR2 is YFSETQ in the germline V gene. The CDR3 sequence is 17 residues long. J gave up 7 bases and V 2 bases, and 13 bases lay outside the gene matches. The CDR3 DNA reads TGCGCCAGCAGCTTTGGTTGGGGGGGGACAGGGTTGAATGAGCAGTTCTTC. It yields the protein CASSFGWGGTGLNEQFF.

This clonotype was recorded a few times. The chain employs TRBV14 and TRBJ2-1; weak D call: TRBD1 (6 bases). Per the germline V gene, CDR1 is SGHDN and CDR2 is FVKESK. The CDR3 runs 13 residues. Deletions cut 1 base from V and 13 bases from J, with 14 bases between. The chain's CDR3 is CASSQANRAFQFF. The CDR3 region has the DNA TGTGCCAGCAGCCAAGCGAACAGGGCGTTTCAGTTCTTC.

This chain links TRBV3-1 with TRBJ2-3, with D possibly matching TRBD2 (6 bases). Germline V gives CDR1 LGHDT, CDR2 YNNKEL (reference sequence). The CDR3 consists of 17 residues. V was cut by 3 bases and J by 6 bases, with 22 bases left in between. The CDR3 DNA reads as TGTGCCAGCAGCCAGCTTCCCCTTTCTAGCGTTAGGGATACGCAGTATTTT. It translates to CASSQLPLSSVRDTQYF.

The chain employs TRBV7-9 and TRBJ2-1, with 10 bases identical to TRBD2. The V gene's germline CDR1 is SEHNR and CDR2 FQNEAQ (reference sequence). The CDR3 covers 12 residues. V shed 5 bases and J 10 bases; nucleotides not matched to a gene: 2. This CDR3 is CASSPGLAEQFF. The CDR3 bases are TGTGCCAGCAGCCCGGGACTAGCGGAGCAGTTCTTC.

This clonotype was observed a few times. The gene calls are TRBV7-7 and TRBJ2-2; D is unclear. Trimming took 5 bases from V and 4 from J, leaving 8 bases between them. This CDR3 has 13 residues. Germline V gene sequence: CDR1 SSHAT, CDR2 FNYEAQ (reference sequence). The CDR3 region is CASSILPTGELFF. The CDR3 DNA reads TGTGCCAGCAGCATATTACCCACCGGGGAGCTGTTTTTT.

The chain has TRBV15 and TRBJ2-5, with D perhaps matching TRBD1 (5 bases). V dropped 0 bases and J dropped 4 bases, with 9 bases sitting between them. Germline V lookup: CDR1 LNHNV, CDR2 YYDKDF (reference sequence). This CDR3 contains 14 residues. CDR3 sequence: CATSRDQGLETQYF. The CDR3 DNA reads as TGTGCCACCAGCAGAGATCAGGGTTTAGAGACCCAGTACTTC.

The chain couples TRBV28 to TRBJ1-1, with a possible D match to TRBD1 (6 bases). CDR1 is MDHEN, CDR2 SYDVKM, per germline. CDR3 size: 16 residues. V was pared by 5 bases and J by 5 bases, with 21 bases between. This CDR3 reads CASSPLGETGRTEAFF. The CDR3 region has the DNA TGTGCCAGCAGTCCCCTAGGAGAAACAGGGAGGACTGAAGCTTTCTTT. The whole variable domain, filled in from reference TRBV28 and TRBJ1-1, reads DVKVTQSSRYLVKRTGEKVFLECVQDMDHENMFWYRQDPGLGLRLIYFSYDVKMKEKGDIPEGYSVSREKKERFSLILESASTNQTSMYLCASSPLGETGRTEAFFGQGTRLTVV.

This clonotype appeared a few times. The chain is built from TRBV20-1 and TRBJ2-7; no clear D gene. V was trimmed by 1 base and J by 7 bases, leaving 17 bases between them. The CDR3 contains 14 residues. Germline V gene lookup returns CDR1 DFQATT and CDR2 SNEGSKA (reference sequence). The CDR3 coding sequence is TGCAGTGCTAGAGCTGGACCCTCCGAAGGGGAGCAGTACTTC. Its translation is CSARAGPSEGEQYF.

This clonotype was detected only a few times. V gene TRBV3-1 combines with J gene TRBJ2-7, with 15 bases that match TRBD2. The germline V gene encodes CDR1 LGHDT and CDR2 YNNKEL (reference sequence). The CDR3 contains 17 residues. The ends lost 4 bases at V and 0 bases at J; junction bases unmatched: 4. The CDR3 here is CASSPGLAGGASYEQYF. For the CDR3, the DNA is TGTGCCAGCAGCCCGGGACTAGCGGGAGGAGCCTCCTACGAGCAGTACTTC.